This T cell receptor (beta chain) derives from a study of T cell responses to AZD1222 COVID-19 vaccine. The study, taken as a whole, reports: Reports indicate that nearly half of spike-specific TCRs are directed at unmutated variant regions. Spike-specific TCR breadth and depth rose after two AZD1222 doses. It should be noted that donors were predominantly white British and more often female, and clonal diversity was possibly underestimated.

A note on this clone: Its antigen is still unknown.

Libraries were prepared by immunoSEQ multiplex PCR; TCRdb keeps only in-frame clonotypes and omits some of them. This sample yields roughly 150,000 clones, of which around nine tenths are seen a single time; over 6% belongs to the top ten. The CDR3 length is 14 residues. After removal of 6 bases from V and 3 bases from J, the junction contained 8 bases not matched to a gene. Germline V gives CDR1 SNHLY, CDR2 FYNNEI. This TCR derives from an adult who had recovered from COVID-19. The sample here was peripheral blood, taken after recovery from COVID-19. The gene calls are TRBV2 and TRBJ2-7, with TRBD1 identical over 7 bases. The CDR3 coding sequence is TGTGCCAGCAGAGATCAGGGGGTTAACTACGAGCAGTACTTC. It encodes CASRDQGVNYEQYF.